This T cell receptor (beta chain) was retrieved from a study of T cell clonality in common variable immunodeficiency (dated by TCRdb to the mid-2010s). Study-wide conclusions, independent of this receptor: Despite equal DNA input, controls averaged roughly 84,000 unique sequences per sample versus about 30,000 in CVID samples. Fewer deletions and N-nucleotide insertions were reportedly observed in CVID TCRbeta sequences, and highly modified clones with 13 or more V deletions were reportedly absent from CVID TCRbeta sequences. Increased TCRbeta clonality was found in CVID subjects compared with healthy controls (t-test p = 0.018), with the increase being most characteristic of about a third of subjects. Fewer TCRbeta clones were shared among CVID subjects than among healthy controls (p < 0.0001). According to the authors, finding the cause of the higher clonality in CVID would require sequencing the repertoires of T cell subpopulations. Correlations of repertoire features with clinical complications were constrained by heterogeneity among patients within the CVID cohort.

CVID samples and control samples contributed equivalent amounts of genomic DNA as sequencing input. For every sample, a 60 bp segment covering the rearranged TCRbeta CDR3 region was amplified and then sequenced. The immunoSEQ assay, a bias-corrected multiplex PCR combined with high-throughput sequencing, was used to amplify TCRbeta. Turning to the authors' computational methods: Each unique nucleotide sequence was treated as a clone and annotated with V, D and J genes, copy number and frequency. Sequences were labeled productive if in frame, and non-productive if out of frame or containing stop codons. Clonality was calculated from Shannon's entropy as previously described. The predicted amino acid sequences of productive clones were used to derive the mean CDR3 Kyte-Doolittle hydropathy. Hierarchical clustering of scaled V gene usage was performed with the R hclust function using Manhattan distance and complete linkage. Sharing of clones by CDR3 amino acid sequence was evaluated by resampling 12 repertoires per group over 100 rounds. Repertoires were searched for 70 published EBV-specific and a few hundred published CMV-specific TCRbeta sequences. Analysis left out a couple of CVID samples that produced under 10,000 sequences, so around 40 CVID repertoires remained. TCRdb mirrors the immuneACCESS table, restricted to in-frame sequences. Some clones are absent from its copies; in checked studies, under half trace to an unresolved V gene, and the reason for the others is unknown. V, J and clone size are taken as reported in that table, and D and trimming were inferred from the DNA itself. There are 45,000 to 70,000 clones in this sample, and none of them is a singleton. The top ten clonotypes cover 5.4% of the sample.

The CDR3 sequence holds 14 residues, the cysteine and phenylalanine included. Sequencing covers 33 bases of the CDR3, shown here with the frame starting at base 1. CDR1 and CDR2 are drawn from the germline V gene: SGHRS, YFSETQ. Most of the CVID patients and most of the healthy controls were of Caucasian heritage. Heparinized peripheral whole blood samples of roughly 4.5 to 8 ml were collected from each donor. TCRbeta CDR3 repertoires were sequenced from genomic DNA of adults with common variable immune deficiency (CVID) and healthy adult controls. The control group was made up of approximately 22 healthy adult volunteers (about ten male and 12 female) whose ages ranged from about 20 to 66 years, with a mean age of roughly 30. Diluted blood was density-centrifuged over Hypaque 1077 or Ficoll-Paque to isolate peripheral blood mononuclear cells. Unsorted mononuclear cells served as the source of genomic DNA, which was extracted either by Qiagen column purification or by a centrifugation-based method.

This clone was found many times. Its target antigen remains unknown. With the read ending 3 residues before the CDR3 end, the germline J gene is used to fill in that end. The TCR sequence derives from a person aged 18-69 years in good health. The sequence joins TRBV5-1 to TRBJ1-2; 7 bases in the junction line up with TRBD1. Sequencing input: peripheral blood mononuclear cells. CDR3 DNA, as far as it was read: TGCGCCAGCAGCCGTCCCACAGGGGAAGGGGGC. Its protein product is CASSRPTGEGG. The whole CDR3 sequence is CASSRPTGEGGYTF.